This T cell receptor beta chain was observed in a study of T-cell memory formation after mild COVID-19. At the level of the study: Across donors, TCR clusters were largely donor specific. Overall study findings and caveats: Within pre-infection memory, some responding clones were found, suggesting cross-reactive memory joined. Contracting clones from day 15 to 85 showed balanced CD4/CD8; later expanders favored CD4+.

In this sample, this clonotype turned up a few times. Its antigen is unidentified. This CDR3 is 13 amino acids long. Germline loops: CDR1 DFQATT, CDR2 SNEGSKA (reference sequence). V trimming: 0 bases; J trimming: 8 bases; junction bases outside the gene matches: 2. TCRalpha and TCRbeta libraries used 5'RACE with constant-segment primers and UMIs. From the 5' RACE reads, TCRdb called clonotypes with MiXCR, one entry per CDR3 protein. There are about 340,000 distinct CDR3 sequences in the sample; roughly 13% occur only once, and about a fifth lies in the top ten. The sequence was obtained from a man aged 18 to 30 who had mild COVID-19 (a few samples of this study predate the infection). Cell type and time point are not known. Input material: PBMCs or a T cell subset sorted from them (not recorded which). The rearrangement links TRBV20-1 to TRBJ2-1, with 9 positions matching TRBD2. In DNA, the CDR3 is TGCAGTGCTAGAGAGACTAGCGGCGATGAGCAGTTCTTC. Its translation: CSARETSGDEQFF.